This section outlines one T cell receptor beta chain sequence together with its context. The authors' processing: From reference gene primer amplification, estimates of nucleated cell counts were derived. Clones were read by immunoSEQ multiplex PCR, and TCRdb kept only the in-frame ones, dropping some. V and J calls and clone size are given by that table; D and trimming were obtained from the DNA. The repertoire holds hundreds of thousands of clones, with 88% as singletons. The sample originates from a study of blood T cell repertoires in COVID-19. Between the trimmed V and J ends, which lost 3 bases and 5 bases, there was a span of 12 bases. The germline gives CDR1 SGHKS, CDR2 YYEKEE (reference sequence). There are 13 residues in the CDR3.

This chain joins TRBV5-5 and TRBJ2-7, with D maybe TRBD1 (5 bases). The TCR sequence derives from a woman in her thirties or forties with acute COVID-19. Material for sequencing was PBMCs or T cells enriched from blood (not recorded which). The CDR3 sequence is CASSSVGPDEQYF. In nucleotides, the CDR3 is TGTGCCAGCAGCTCGGTGGGGCCCGACGAGCAGTACTTC.